This T cell receptor beta chain appears in the sequencing data of a study of T cells in Graves' hyperthyroidism and ophthalmopathy. Looking at the study overall: Upon initial diagnosis and before any treatment, peripheral blood was collected.

This clonotype was seen at least ten times. Its antigen is as yet unknown. From 10 ml of fresh peripheral blood, PBMCs were isolated. V was clipped by 8 bases and J by 11 bases, with 16 bases between them. The CDR3 length is 13 residues. Germline CDR1 reads MNHNS; CDR2 reads SASEGT. The TCR beta CDR3 regions underwent amplification using RNA transcripts as the source. A set of HTBI primers served as the primers for a first-round RT-PCR of the TCR CDR3. From the multiplex PCR reads, TCRdb called clonotypes with MiXCR, one entry per CDR3 protein. The table has under 450,000 distinct CDR3 sequences, approximately 14% seen once; the top ten hold approximately 8%. Overall study findings and caveats: In the blood, most expanded thyroid clonotypes above 0.001 appeared as well.

This TCR was recovered from a young woman with Graves' hyperthyroidism. Sequencing input: blood. The chain links TRBV6-1 to TRBJ1-6; D is unclear. DNA of the CDR3: TGTGCCAGCTTGAGTCGGGAATTCACACCCCTCCACTTT. This encodes CASLSREFTPLHF.